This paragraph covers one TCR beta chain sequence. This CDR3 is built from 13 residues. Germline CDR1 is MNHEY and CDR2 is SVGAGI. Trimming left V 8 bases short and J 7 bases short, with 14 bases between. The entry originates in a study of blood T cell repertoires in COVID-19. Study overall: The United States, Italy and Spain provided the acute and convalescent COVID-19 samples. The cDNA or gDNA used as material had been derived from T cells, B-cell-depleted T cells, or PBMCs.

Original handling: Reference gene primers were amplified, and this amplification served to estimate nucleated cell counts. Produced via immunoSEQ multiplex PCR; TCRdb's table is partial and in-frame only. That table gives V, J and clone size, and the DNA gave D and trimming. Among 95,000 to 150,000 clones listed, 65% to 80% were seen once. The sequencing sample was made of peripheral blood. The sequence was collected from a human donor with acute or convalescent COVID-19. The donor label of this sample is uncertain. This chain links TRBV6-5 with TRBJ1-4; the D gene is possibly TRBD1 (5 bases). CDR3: CASQRGGSEKLFF. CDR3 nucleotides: TGTGCCAGCCAACGGGGCGGGAGTGAAAAACTGTTTTTT.